This T cell receptor beta chain is drawn from a study of T cell repertoires in cytomegalovirus infection. About the research overall: Both CMV infection and a matching HLA type were indicated by public TCR beta signatures.

Study-wide findings and caveats: CMV-specific HLA-C-restricted TCR beta clonotypes dominated the ex vivo response.

In TCRdb, the reads were re-called with MiXCR into one record per CDR3 protein. The data show hundreds of thousands of distinct CDR3 sequences, with 35% to 45% seen just once and about 2.8% held by the top ten. Points on this clonotype: The antigen remains unidentified. At one of its ends the junction is not consistent with the germline gene, which may arise from a read error.

This CDR3 has 15 amino acids. Looked up from germline, CDR1 is MNHNY and CDR2 is SVGAGI (reference sequence). V is TRBV6-6 and J is TRBJ2-5; a possible D gene is TRBD1 (5 bases). The sequence derives from a human donor in good health (CMV status not recorded). Some clones in this sample may be carry-over from other donors' samples. Sequencing used PBMCs. CDR3 sequence reads: CANSATTGYQETQYF. In DNA form, the CDR3 reads TGTGCCAACAGTGCCACAACAGGTTACCAAGAGACCCAGTACTTC.